This TCR beta chain was recovered during a study of early T cells in non-severe SARS-CoV-2 infection. The CDR3 is made up of 18 amino acids. V dropped 2 bases and J dropped 0 bases, with 17 bases sitting between them. Germline-derived CDR1 and CDR2 are SGHTA and FQGNSA. Individual cDNA molecules received unique molecular identifiers during library preparation. Each CDR3 protein gets one entry after TCRdb re-called the 5' RACE reads with MiXCR. Of 90,000 to 120,000 distinct CDR3 sequences in the sample, over 8.5% were seen once. The receptor was isolated from an adult who was a healthcare worker with PCR-confirmed SARS-CoV-2 infection or an uninfected control (not recorded which). Sample: whole blood. The V call is TRBV7-2, the J call TRBJ2-1; the D call may be TRBD1 or TRBD2 (5 bases each). As DNA, the CDR3 is TGTGCCAGCAGCTTAATTCTGAGGGGCGGCTACTCCTACAATGAGCAGTTCTTC. Its protein product is CASSLILRGGYSYNEQFF.